The present T cell receptor (beta chain) was sequenced within a study of cytomegalovirus exposure and HLA in healthy donors. The PCR ran on 60 Vbeta and 13 Jbeta primers. Method: immunoSEQ multiplex PCR; TCRdb's copy keeps in-frame clones and lacks some. This sample has some 170,000 clones, with 77% found just once. As concerns this clone: Its antigen is as yet unknown.

Study-wide points: Using the classifier, cytomegalovirus status was reportedly diagnosed with high specificity and sensitivity. According to an earlier analysis, most TCR beta V segments yielded productive rearrangements about 90% or about 30% of the time.

The CDR3 consists of 16 residues. Germline trimming cut 2 bases from V and 4 bases from J; bases unmatched to any gene: 6. Per germline, CDR1 SGHTA and CDR2 FQGTGA. The receptor's source is a woman between 55 and 75 years old in good health and CMV-seropositive. Input material: PBMCs. V gene TRBV7-3 combines with J gene TRBJ2-1, with 9 nucleotides matching TRBD2. The CDR3 sequence: CASSLRASGIYNEQFF. The CDR3 DNA sequence: TGTGCCAGCAGCTTACGGGCTAGCGGGATATACAATGAGCAGTTCTTC.